This T cell receptor (beta chain) was documented in a study of blood T cells in healthy people across ages. Regarding the study as a whole: A roughly linear fall in TCR beta diversity per million T cells was seen with increasing age.

CDR1 and CDR2 (germline): SNHLY, FYNNEI. This CDR3 is built from 13 residues. Researchers collected ten milliliters of peripheral blood from every single donor. PCR was performed a second time for 7 to 11 cycles using a sample-barcoded 5' primer and a J-beta primer mix. Tagging of each cDNA molecule was performed by a template-switch adaptor with 12 random nucleotides. TCRdb re-called the 5' RACE reads with MiXCR, one entry per CDR3 protein. Of approximately 1.5 million distinct CDR3 sequences in the sample, almost 35% were seen once. This clonotype has more than one count but fewer than ten. What it binds is not known.

V gene TRBV2 combines with J gene TRBJ2-5; no clear D. The DNA matches TRBJ2-7 better at its end, which makes the J call doubtful. The source material was blood. This clonotype was sampled from a woman younger than 45 in good health. Here the CDR3 reads CASSGSGIYEQYF. CDR3 sequence (DNA): TGTGCCAGCAGTGGGTCAGGAATCTACGAGCAGTACTTC.